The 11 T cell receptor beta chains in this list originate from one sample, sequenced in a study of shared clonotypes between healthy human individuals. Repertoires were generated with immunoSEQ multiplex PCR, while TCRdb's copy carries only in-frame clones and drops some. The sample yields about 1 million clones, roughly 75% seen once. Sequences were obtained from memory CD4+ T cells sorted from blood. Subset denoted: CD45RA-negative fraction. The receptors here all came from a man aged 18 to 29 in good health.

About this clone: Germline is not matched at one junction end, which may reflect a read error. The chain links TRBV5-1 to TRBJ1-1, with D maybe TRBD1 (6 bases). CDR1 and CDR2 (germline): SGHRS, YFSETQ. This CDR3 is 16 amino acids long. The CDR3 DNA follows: TGCGCCAGCGGCTTGGCCCAGGGGAGCATGAACACTGAAGCTTTCTTT. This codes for CASGLAQGSMNTEAFF.

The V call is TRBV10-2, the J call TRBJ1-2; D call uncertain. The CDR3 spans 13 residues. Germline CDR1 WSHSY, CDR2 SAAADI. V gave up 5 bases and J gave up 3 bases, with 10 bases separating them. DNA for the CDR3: TGCGCCAGCAGTCGAGGAAGAGACTATGGCTACACCTTC. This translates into CASSRGRDYGYTF.

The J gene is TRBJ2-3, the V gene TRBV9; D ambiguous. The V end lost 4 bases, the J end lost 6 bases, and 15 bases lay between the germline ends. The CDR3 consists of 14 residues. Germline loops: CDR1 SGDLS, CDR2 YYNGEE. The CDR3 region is CASSPDSILDTQYF. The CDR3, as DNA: TGTGCCAGCAGCCCAGACTCGATATTGGATACGCAGTATTTT.

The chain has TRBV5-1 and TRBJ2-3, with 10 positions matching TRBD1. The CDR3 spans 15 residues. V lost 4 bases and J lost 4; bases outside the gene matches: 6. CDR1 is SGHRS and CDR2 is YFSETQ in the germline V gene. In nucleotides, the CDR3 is TGCGCCAGCAGCCCTGACAGGGGGCTCGCAGATACGCAGTATTTT. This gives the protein CASSPDRGLADTQYF.

The CDR3 spells CASSSSGQGGETQYF. The CDR3 DNA sequence: TGTGCCAGCAGCTCTTCTGGACAGGGAGGAGAGACCCAGTACTTC. The chain is built from TRBV5-4 and TRBJ2-5; 8 bases agree with TRBD1. Germline lookup yields CDR1 SGHNT and CDR2 YYREEE (reference sequence). Trimming took 3 bases from V and 4 from J; bases not matched to a gene: 8. The CDR3 is 15 amino acids.

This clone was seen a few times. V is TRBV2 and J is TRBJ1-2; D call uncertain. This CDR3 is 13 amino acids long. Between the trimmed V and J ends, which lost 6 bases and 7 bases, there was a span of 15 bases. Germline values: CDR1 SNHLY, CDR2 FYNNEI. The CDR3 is CASRIEGTGGYTF. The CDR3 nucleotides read TGTGCCAGCAGGATTGAGGGAACCGGTGGCTACACCTTC.

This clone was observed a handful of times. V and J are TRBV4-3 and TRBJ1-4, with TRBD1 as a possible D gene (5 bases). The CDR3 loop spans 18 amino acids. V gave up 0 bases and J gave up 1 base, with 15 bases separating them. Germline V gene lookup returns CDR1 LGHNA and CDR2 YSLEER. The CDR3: CASSQEVLGVLTNEKLFF. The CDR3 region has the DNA TGCGCCAGCAGCCAAGAGGTGCTGGGGGTATTAACTAATGAAAAACTGTTTTTT.

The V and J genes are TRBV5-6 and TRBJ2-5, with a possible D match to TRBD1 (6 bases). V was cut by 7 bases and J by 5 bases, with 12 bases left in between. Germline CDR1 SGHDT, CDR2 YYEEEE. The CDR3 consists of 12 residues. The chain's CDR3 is CASGGQRETQYF. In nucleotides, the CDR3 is TGTGCCAGCGGGGGCCAACGGGAGACCCAGTACTTC.

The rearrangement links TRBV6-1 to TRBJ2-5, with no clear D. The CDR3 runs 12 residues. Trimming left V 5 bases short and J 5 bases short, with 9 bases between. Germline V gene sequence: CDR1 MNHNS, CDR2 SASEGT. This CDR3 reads CASSPQAETQYF. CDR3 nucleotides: TGTGCCAGCAGTCCCCAAGCCGAGACCCAGTACTTC.

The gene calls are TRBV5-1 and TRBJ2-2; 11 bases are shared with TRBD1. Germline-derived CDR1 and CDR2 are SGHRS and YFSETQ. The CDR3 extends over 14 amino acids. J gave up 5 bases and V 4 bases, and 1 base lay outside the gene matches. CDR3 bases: TGCGCCAGCAGCGGACAGGGGGCAACCGGGGAGCTGTTTTTT. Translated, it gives CASSGQGATGELFF.

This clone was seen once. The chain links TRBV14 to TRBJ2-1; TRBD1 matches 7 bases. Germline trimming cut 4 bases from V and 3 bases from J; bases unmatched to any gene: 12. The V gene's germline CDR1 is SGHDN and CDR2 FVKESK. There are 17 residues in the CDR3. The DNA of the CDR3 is TGTGCCAGCAGCCTCGGACAGGCTCTAGATTACTACAATGAGCAGTTCTTC. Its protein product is CASSLGQALDYYNEQFF.